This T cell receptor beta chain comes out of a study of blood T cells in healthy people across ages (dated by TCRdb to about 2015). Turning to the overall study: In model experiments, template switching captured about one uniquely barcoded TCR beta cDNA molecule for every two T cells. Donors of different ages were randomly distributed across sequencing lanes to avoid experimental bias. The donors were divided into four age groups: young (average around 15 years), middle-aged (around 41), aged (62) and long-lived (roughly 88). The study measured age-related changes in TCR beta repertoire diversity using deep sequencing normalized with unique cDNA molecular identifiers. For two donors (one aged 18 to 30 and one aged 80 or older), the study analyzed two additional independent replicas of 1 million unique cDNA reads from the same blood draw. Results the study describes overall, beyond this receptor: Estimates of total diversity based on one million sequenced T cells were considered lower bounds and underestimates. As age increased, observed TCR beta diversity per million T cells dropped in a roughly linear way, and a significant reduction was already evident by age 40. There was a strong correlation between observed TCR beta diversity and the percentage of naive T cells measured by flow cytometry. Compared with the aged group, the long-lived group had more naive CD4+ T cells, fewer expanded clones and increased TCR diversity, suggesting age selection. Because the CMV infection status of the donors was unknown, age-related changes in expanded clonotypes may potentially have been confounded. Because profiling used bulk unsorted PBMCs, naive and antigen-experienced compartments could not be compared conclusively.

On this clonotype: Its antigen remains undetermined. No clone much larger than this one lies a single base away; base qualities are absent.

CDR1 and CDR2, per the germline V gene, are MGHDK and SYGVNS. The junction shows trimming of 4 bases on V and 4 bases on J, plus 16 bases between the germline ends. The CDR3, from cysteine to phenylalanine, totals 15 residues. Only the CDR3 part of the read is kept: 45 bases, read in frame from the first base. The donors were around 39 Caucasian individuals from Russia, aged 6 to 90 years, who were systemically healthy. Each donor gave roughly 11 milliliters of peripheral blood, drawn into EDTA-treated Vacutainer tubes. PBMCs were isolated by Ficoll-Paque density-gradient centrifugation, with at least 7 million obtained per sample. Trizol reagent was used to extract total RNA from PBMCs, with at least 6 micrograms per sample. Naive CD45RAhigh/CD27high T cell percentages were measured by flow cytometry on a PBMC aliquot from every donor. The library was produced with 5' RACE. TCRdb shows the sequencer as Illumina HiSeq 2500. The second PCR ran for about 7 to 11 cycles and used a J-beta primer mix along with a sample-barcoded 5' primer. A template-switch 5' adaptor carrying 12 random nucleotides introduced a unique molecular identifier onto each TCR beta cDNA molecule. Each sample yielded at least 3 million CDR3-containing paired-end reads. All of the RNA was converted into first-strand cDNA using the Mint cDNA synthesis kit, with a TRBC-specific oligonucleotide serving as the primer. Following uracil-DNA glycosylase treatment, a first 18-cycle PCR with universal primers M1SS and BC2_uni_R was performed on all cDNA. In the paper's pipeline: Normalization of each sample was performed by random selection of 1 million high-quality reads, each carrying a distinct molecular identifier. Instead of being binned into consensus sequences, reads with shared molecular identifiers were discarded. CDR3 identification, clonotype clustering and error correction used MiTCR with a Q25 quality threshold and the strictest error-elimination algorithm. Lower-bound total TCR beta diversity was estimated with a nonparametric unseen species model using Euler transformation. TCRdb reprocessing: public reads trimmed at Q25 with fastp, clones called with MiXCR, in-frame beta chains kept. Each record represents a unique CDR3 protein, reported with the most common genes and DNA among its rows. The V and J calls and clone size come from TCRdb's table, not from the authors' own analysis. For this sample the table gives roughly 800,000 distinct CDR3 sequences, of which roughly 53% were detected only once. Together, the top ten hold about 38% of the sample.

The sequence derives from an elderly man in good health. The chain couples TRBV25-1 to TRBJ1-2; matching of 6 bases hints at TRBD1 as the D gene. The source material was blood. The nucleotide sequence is TGTGCCAGCAGTGGGGGTACAGGGCTCGGCTATGGCTACACCTTC. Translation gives CASSGGTGLGYGYTF.